This TCR beta chain was sequenced for a study of shared clonotypes between healthy human individuals. Study outcomes and limitations: Some clonotypes were shared by all four sorted-subset donors, while others were not shared. The non-shared ones had lower generation probabilities than the shared ones. Sampling covered blood only; tissue repertoires likely differ.

Authors' methods: ImmunoSEQ sequences covered only the junction and lacked quality scores; filtering therefore differed. Produced via immunoSEQ multiplex PCR; TCRdb's table is partial and in-frame only. The DNA was the basis for D and trimming; V, J and clone size are from that table. The data hold 600,000 to 800,000 clones, with 55% to 75% observed a single time. About this clone itself: What it recognizes is unknown.

All donors qualified as healthy HIV-negative adults and had experienced no recent acute infections or vaccinations. Sequenced input: memory CD4+ T cells sorted from blood. Subset reported: CD45RA-negative fraction. The clonotype originates from a woman aged 30 to 39 in good health.

In DNA, the CDR3 is TGTGCCAGCAGTTTAGGCGGCAGACGTTACAATGAGCAGTTCTTC. Translating gives CASSLGGRRYNEQFF. The chain recombines TRBV28 with TRBJ2-1; D gene uncertain. The germline V gene encodes CDR1 MDHEN and CDR2 SYDVKM. Trimming stripped 2 bases from V and 4 bases from J, with 12 bases between. The CDR3 covers 15 residues. The full variable domain, rest sourced from reference TRBV28 and TRBJ2-1, is DVKVTQSSRYLVKRTGEKVFLECVQDMDHENMFWYRQDPGLGLRLIYFSYDVKMKEKGDIPEGYSVSREKKERFSLILESASTNQTSMYLCASSLGGRRYNEQFFGPGTRLTVL.